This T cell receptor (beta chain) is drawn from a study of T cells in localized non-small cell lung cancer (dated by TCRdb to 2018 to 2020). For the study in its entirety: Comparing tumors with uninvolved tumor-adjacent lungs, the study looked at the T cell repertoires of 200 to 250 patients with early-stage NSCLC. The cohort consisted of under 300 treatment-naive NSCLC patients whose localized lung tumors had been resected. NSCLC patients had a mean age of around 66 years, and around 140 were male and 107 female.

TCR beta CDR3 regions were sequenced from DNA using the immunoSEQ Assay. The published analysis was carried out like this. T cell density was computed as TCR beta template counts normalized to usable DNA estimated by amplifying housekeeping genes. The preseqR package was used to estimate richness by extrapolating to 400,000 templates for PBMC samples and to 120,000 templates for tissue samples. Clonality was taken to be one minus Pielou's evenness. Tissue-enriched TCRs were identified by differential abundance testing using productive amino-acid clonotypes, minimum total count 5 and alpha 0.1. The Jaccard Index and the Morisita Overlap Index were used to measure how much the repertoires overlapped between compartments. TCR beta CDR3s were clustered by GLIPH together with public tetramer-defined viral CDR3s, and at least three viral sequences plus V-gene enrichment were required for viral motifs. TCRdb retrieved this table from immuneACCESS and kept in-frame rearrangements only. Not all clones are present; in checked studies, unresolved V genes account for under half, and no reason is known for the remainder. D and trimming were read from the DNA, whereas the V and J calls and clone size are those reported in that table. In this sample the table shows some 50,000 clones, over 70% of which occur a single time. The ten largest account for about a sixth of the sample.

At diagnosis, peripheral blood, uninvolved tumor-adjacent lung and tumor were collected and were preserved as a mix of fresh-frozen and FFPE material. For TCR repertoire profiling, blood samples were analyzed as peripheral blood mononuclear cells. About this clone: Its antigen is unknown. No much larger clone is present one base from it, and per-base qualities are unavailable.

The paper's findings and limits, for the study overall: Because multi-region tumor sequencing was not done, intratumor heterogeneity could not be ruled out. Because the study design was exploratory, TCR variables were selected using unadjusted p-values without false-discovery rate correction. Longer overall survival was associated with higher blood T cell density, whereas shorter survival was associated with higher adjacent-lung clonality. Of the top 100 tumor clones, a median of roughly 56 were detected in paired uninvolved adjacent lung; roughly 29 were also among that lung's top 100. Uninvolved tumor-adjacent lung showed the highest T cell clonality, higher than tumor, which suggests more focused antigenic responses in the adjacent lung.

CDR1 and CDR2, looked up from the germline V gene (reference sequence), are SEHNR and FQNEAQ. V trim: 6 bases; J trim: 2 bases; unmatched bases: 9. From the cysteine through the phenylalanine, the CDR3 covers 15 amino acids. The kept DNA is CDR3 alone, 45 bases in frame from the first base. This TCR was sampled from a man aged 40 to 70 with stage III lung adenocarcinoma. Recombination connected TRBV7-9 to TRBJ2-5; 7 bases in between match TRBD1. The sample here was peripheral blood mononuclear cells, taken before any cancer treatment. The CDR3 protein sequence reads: CASRLSGQRQETQYF. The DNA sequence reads TGTGCCAGCAGACTCTCGGGACAGAGACAAGAGACCCAGTACTTC.